This is a list of T cell receptor beta chains from one sample in a study of cytomegalovirus exposure and HLA in healthy donors. Assay: immunoSEQ multiplex PCR; the TCRdb copy retains only in-frame clones and omits some. The table includes approximately 150,000 clones, about 85% detected once. The sequencing sample was made of PBMCs. Source of these receptors: a boy between 2 and 10 years old in good health and CMV-seronegative. The CDR3 runs from the conserved cysteine through the conserved F or W. The order of the fields is clone size, CDR3 length, V gene, J gene, CDR3 protein. A clone size is listed for some rows: how often the clone was seen (once, few, many), or a class if it is expanded.

>NA|15|TRBV6-5|TRBJ2-7
CASGRMGAGRSEQYF
>NA|15|TRBV5-1|TRBJ1-5
CASSGDRLGGQPQHF
>NA|13|TRBV14|TRBJ1-2
CASSPDSTDGYTF
>NA|13|TRBV5-1|TRBJ2-3
CASSWGGRDTQYF
>few|11|TRBV7-2|TRBJ2-7
CASSFSMEQYF
>NA|17|TRBV7-3|TRBJ1-6
CASSLTGRGGYNSPLHF
>NA|11|TRBV20-1|TRBJ2-7
CSAPGAYEQYF
>NA|18|TRBV14|TRBJ2-1
CASSHVVLAGSSYNEQFF
>NA|17|TRBV28|TRBJ1-2
CASSSGGQGRLNYGYTF
>once|17|TRBV5-4|TRBJ2-1
CASSLGPGGGLYNEQFF
>NA|15|TRBV2|TRBJ1-4
CASSEWTGVFEKLFF
>NA|14|TRBV5-6|TRBJ2-7
CASSWGGEGREQYF
>NA|17|TRBV6-1|TRBJ2-2
CASSEGRLALNTGELFF
>NA|16|TRBV21-1|TRBJ2-5
CASSKAGRGIQETQYF
>NA|14|TRBV6-5|TRBJ2-1
CASRGLAANNEQFF
>NA|15|TRBV27|TRBJ2-2
CASSLAGSGDRELFF
>NA|13|TRBV4-2|TRBJ2-1
CASSPEVRNEQFF
>NA|15|TRBV6-4|TRBJ2-3
CASSDSGGATDTQYF
>NA|13|TRBV29-1|TRBJ2-5
CSVLRTDTETQYF
>few|12|TRBV6-1|TRBJ1-1
CASTEGGSVAFF
>NA|14|TRBV5-5|TRBJ1-5
CASSNDRVGQPQHF
>NA|16|TRBV29-1|TRBJ1-1
CSVEGDADSMNTEAFF
>NA|13|TRBV29-1|TRBJ2-1
CTIHGGARNEQFF
>NA|16|TRBV9|TRBJ2-7
CASSALGTGGLYEQYF